This T cell receptor (beta chain) comes out of a study of long-term antiretroviral therapy in people with HIV. Notes on the study in general: Clones that had undergone expansion before ART dominated the repertoire at all time points.

With regard to this clone: Its target is not known.

The assay, immunoSEQ v3.0, was run at survey level. Sequenced by immunoSEQ multiplex PCR; TCRdb stores in-frame clones only, minus some. The sample holds roughly 44,000 clones, 90% to 95% seen once. This material consisted of unsorted PBMCs, taken 3.7 years after starting antiretroviral therapy. The TCR was taken from a woman between 45 and 65 years old with HIV.

CDR3 in DNA: TGTGCCAGCAGTGGACAGGGTCGCCAGCCCCAGCATTTT. It translates to CASSGQGRQPQHF. The chain recombines TRBV6-1 with TRBJ1-5; 7 positions agree with TRBD1. J gave up 7 bases and V 4 bases, and 4 bases lay outside the gene matches. This CDR3 has 13 amino acids. Per the germline V gene, CDR1 is MNHNS and CDR2 is SASEGT.